The 31 T cell receptor beta chains given below trace back to one sample, sequenced in a study of cytomegalovirus exposure and HLA in healthy donors. Measured with immunoSEQ multiplex PCR; TCRdb has only the in-frame clones, and not every one. This table has 130,000 or so clones, roughly 89% appearing once. What was sequenced was PBMCs. The receptors here all came from a woman aged 18-30 years in good health and CMV-seronegative.

This chain connects TRBV5-5 to TRBJ2-3, with 10 bases lining up with TRBD2. V lost 4 bases to trimming and J lost 1 base; unmatched junction nucleotides: 6. The CDR3 runs to 16 residues. CDR1 SGHKS and CDR2 YYEKEE come from the germline V gene (reference sequence). In nucleotides, the CDR3 is TGTGCCAGCAGCCCGAGTAGCGGGAGGCGCACAGATACGCAGTATTTT. This codes for CASSPSSGRRTDTQYF.

The rearrangement links TRBV5-1 to TRBJ2-4, with no clear D. CDR3 length: 13 residues. CDR1 and CDR2 from the germline V gene are SGHRS and YFSETQ. V lost 0 bases to trimming and J lost 8 bases, with 9 bases between them. The chain's CDR3 is CASSLGPGDIQYF. The CDR3 nucleotides read TGCGCCAGCAGCTTGGGTCCCGGTGACATTCAGTACTTC.

The chain joins TRBV2 to TRBJ2-3, with 10 bases identical to TRBD1. The CDR3 loop spans 15 amino acids. Germline V gene lookup returns CDR1 SNHLY and CDR2 FYNNEI. The J segment lost 3 bases and the V segment lost 7 bases, leaving 7 bases of the junction unmatched. The chain's CDR3 is CASIDWGQGTDTQYF. Here the CDR3 DNA reads TGTGCCAGCATAGATTGGGGACAGGGGACAGATACGCAGTATTTT.

CDR3 in amino acids: CASSLEGGQPQHF. CDR3 sequence (DNA): TGTGCCAGCAGCTTGGAGGGTGGGCAGCCCCAGCATTTT. V is TRBV7-6 and J is TRBJ1-5; D gene unclear. The ends were cut back, 3 bases at V and 7 bases at J, with 10 bases in the middle. CDR1 and CDR2 (germline): SGHVS, FNYEAQ. This CDR3 has 13 amino acids.

This sequence joins TRBV19 and TRBJ2-3; 10 positions agree with TRBD2. With 6 bases clipped from V and 2 bases from J, the junction kept 5 bases outside the gene matches. The CDR3 sequence is 15 residues long. CDR1 is LNHDA, CDR2 SQIVND, per germline (reference sequence). CDR3 bases: TGTGCCAGTAGCTCGCTAGCGGGGGACACAGATACGCAGTATTTT. This translates into CASSSLAGDTDTQYF.

The chain joins TRBV20-1 to TRBJ2-7, with D tentatively TRBD1 (6 bases). Deletions cut 0 bases from V and 11 bases from J, with 11 bases between. CDR1 DFQATT and CDR2 SNEGSKA come from the germline V gene (reference sequence). This CDR3 has 11 residues. CDR3 amino acids: CSARDQEGEYF. CDR3 DNA sequence: TGCAGTGCTAGAGATCAAGAGGGGGAGTACTTC.

The CDR3 reads CASSRLTGALDHEQYF. For the CDR3, the DNA is TGCGCCAGCAGCCGCTTGACAGGGGCATTGGACCACGAGCAGTACTTC. The chain employs TRBV4-3 and TRBJ2-7; TRBD1 matches at 8 bases. The V segment lost 4 bases and the J segment 5 bases; nucleotides outside the gene matches: 13. CDR1 and CDR2 (germline): LGHNA, YSLEER. The CDR3 covers 16 residues.

The chain has TRBV7-2 and TRBJ1-2; D gene ambiguous. Germline-derived CDR1 and CDR2 are SGHTA and FQGNSA. The V end was cut by 1 base, the J end by 5 bases, with 20 bases between. The CDR3 totals 17 residues. The CDR3: CASSLGGGGGVSYGYTF. The CDR3 DNA follows: TGTGCCAGCAGCTTAGGCGGTGGTGGAGGTGTATCATATGGCTACACCTTC.

This clone was counted once. V is TRBV6-1 and J is TRBJ1-6; 8 bases match TRBD1. The germline V gene has CDR1 MNHNS and CDR2 SASEGT. Unmatched junction bases numbered 6, after V lost 7 bases and J lost 7 bases. The CDR3 sequence is 14 residues long. The CDR3 DNA reads as TGTGCCAGCACTCAGACAGGGGCGAATTCACCCCTCCACTTT. Translation gives CASTQTGANSPLHF.

V usage is TRBV7-9 and J usage is TRBJ2-1; tentatively, D is TRBD1 (6 bases). Germline CDR1 SEHNR, CDR2 FQNEAQ (reference sequence). V dropped 5 bases and J dropped 6 bases, with 14 bases sitting between them. The CDR3 length is 14 residues. The CDR3 loop is CASSPGQKGNEQFF. The CDR3 DNA reads TGTGCCAGCAGCCCTGGACAGAAAGGCAATGAGCAGTTCTTC.

This chain connects TRBV4-2 to TRBJ2-1; 11 bases are shared with TRBD2. The CDR3 has 17 amino acids. J was trimmed by 6 bases and V by 1 base; bases with no gene match: 8. Germline CDR1 LGHNA, CDR2 YNFKEQ. The DNA for the CDR3 is TGTGCCAGCAGCCAAGTGGGAGGGACTAGCGGCCTCAATGAGCAGTTCTTC. Encoded protein: CASSQVGGTSGLNEQFF.

V and J are TRBV30 and TRBJ1-1, with 7 bases that match TRBD1. The germline CDR1 and CDR2 sequences are GTSNPN and SVGIG (reference sequence). V shed 4 bases, J shed 5 bases, and the junction held 7 bases outside the gene matches. The CDR3 totals 13 residues. The CDR3 is CAWKPGGWTEAFF. The DNA of the CDR3 is TGTGCCTGGAAACCAGGGGGTTGGACTGAAGCTTTCTTT.

V and J are TRBV7-8 and TRBJ1-5; 7 bases map to TRBD1. V lost 4 bases and J lost 3; bases outside the gene matches: 6. The CDR3 totals 15 residues. Germline CDR1 SGHVS, CDR2 FQNEAQ. Here the CDR3 reads CASSSGQAPNQPQHF. For the CDR3, the DNA is TGTGCCAGCAGCTCCGGACAGGCGCCCAATCAGCCCCAGCATTTT.

This clone was seen more than once but under ten times. The chain employs TRBV6-5 and TRBJ2-7; D remains ambiguous. The CDR3 spans 13 residues. Trimming took 0 bases from V and 4 from J, leaving 7 bases between them. Germline V gene sequence: CDR1 MNHEY, CDR2 SVGAGI. In DNA form, the CDR3 reads TGTGCCAGCAGTTACTCGACGGGTTACGAGCAGTACTTC. It codes for CASSYSTGYEQYF.

The chain is built from TRBV7-9 and TRBJ2-7, with D possibly matching TRBD1 (5 bases). Germline CDR1 reads SEHNR; CDR2 reads FQNEAQ (reference sequence). V was clipped by 7 bases and J by 0 bases, with 28 bases between them. CDR3 size: 19 residues. In DNA, the CDR3 is TGTGCCAGCACCAATTTAAGGCCTGGACAAATCAGTAGCTCCTACGAGCAGTACTTC. Translated: CASTNLRPGQISSSYEQYF.

This sequence joins TRBV11-2 and TRBJ2-2; D may be TRBD1 (7 bases). Between the trimmed V and J ends, which lost 1 base and 5 bases, there was a span of 14 bases. This CDR3 is 16 amino acids long. Germline CDR1 SGHAT, CDR2 FQNNGV. The CDR3 DNA reads as TGTGCCAGCAGCTTAGTGGGAGGACAGGTGACCGGGGAGCTGTTTTTT. Its translation is CASSLVGGQVTGELFF.

This sequence joins TRBV5-1 and TRBJ2-7; 10 nucleotides line up with TRBD1. V lost 4 bases, J lost 5 bases, and 12 bases stayed unmatched. Germline V gives CDR1 SGHRS, CDR2 YFSETQ. This CDR3 has 16 amino acids. CDR3 coding DNA: TGCGCCAGCAGCCACCTGAGGACAGGGGGGATGGACGAGCAGTACTTC. It translates to CASSHLRTGGMDEQYF.

V usage is TRBV5-4 and J usage is TRBJ1-1, with 7 bases that match TRBD1. V trimming: 3 bases; J trimming: 4 bases; junction bases outside the gene matches: 15. The CDR3 extends over 17 amino acids. The germline CDR1 and CDR2 sequences are SGHNT and YYREEE (reference sequence). CDR3 sequence: CASSSPLNRGRGTEAFF. DNA of the CDR3: TGTGCCAGCAGCTCCCCCCTAAACAGGGGCAGGGGCACTGAAGCTTTCTTT.

This clone has only one observation. The V and J genes are TRBV6-5 and TRBJ2-1; 9 bases line up with TRBD2. Trimming took 8 bases from V and 4 from J; bases not matched to a gene: 9. The CDR3 contains 15 residues. CDR1 and CDR2 (germline): MNHEY, SVGAGI. Here the CDR3 reads CASFKFSGSYNEQFF. The CDR3 DNA sequence: TGTGCCAGCTTCAAATTTAGCGGGAGTTACAATGAGCAGTTCTTC.

The V call is TRBV7-6, the J call TRBJ1-4, with D possibly matching TRBD1 (5 bases). CDR3 length: 14 residues. In germline, CDR1 is SGHVS, CDR2 FNYEAQ. Trimming left V 8 bases short and J 8 bases short, with 18 bases between. DNA of the CDR3: TGTGCCAGCGGACCGGGACTTGGGTTGGAAAAACTGTTTTTT. Protein sequence: CASGPGLGLEKLFF.

The J gene is TRBJ1-5, the V gene TRBV6-1, with unresolved D. The V end was cut by 2 bases, the J end by 2 bases, with 10 bases between. The CDR3 is made up of 15 amino acids. The germline V gene has CDR1 MNHNS and CDR2 SASEGT. This CDR3 reads CASSERGGGNQPQHF. CDR3 nucleotides: TGTGCCAGCAGTGAACGGGGTGGAGGCAATCAGCCCCAGCATTTT.

The V and J genes are TRBV28 and TRBJ1-2; maybe TRBD1 (5 bases). The CDR3 extends over 15 amino acids. The V end lost 2 bases, the J end lost 0 bases, and 10 bases lay between the germline ends. Germline values: CDR1 MDHEN, CDR2 SYDVKM. The CDR3 sequence: CASSLIGDANYGYTF. The CDR3 DNA sequence: TGTGCCAGCAGTTTAATAGGGGATGCTAACTATGGCTACACCTTC.

The chain is built from TRBV2 and TRBJ1-5; D is unresolved. Looked up from germline, CDR1 is SNHLY and CDR2 is FYNNEI. The V and J ends lost 7 bases and 9 bases respectively, with 22 bases between them. The CDR3 has 15 residues. CDR3 in amino acids: CASIDGPGGNGPQHF. DNA for the CDR3: TGTGCCAGCATAGACGGACCAGGAGGTAATGGGCCCCAGCATTTT.

The chain joins TRBV4-2 to TRBJ1-5; 9 nucleotides agree with TRBD1. The J segment lost 5 bases and the V segment lost 1 base, leaving 6 bases of the junction unmatched. CDR3 length equals 16 residues. Per the germline V gene, CDR1 is LGHNA and CDR2 is YNFKEQ. The CDR3 coding sequence is TGTGCCAGCAGCCAAGCCGAGGGACAGGGAGATCAGCCCCAGCATTTT. Amino acids: CASSQAEGQGDQPQHF.

This clone was seen a few times. This chain connects TRBV6-4 to TRBJ2-4; the match to TRBD1 covers 11 bases. V lost 6 bases to trimming and J lost 3 bases; unmatched junction nucleotides: 1. The CDR3 is 14 amino acids. From germline, CDR1 is MRHNA and CDR2 SNTAGT. The CDR3 loop is CASSGTGGKNIQYF. The CDR3 bases are TGTGCCAGCAGCGGGACAGGGGGCAAAAACATTCAGTACTTC.

V usage is TRBV28 and J usage is TRBJ1-6, with 7 bases aligning to TRBD1. Germline loops: CDR1 MDHEN, CDR2 SYDVKM. The CDR3 covers 15 residues. V gave up 5 bases and J gave up 7 bases; unmatched junction bases: 8. CDR3 DNA: TGTGCCAGCAGTCTACCGGACAGGAGGAATTCACCCCTCCACTTT. Translated, it gives CASSLPDRRNSPLHF.

This clone was counted a few times. The genes are TRBV7-2 and TRBJ2-3; D is unclear. The V end lost 1 base, the J end lost 1 base, and 6 bases lay between the germline ends. From germline, CDR1 is SGHTA and CDR2 FQGNSA. The CDR3 length is 14 residues. CDR3 sequence reads: CASSLDQGTDTQYF. CDR3 nucleotides: TGTGCCAGCAGCTTAGACCAGGGCACAGATACGCAGTATTTT.

The V call is TRBV7-2, the J call TRBJ2-3, with 12 positions matching TRBD1. The ends lost 1 base at V and 5 bases at J; junction bases unmatched: 10. Germline assignment: CDR1 SGHTA and CDR2 FQGNSA. This CDR3 has 18 residues. The CDR3 DNA sequence: TGTGCCAGCAGCTTAGATCGAAGGGGACAGGGGGCTAGAGATACGCAGTATTTT. It specifies CASSLDRRGQGARDTQYF. Variable domain in full (rest from reference TRBV7-2 and TRBJ2-3): GAGVSQSPSNKVTEKGKDVELRCDPISGHTALYWYRQSLGQGLEFLIYFQGNSAPDKSGLPSDRFSAERTGGSVSTLTIQRTQQEDSAVYLCASSLDRRGQGARDTQYFGPGTRLTVL.

This sequence joins TRBV13 and TRBJ1-4; D is unresolved. CDR3 length equals 14 residues. V was cut by 4 bases and J by 0 bases, with 6 bases left in between. Germline assignment: CDR1 PRHDT and CDR2 FYEKMQ (reference sequence). CDR3 in DNA: TGTGCCAGCAGCTCGAGTACAACTAATGAAAAACTGTTTTTT. This translates into CASSSSTTNEKLFF.

The table lists this clone with a count of one. The rearrangement joins TRBV5-1 to TRBJ2-7; D is unclear. V lost 4 bases, J lost 6 bases, and 17 bases lay in between. Germline-derived CDR1 and CDR2 are SGHRS and YFSETQ. This CDR3 contains 14 residues. Written as DNA, the CDR3 is TGCGCCAGCAGCACCGAACCCGGGTTATTCGAGCAGTACTTC. Amino acid sequence: CASSTEPGLFEQYF.

This chain joins TRBV5-4 and TRBJ1-2, with a tentative D call TRBD1 (5 bases). Germline CDR1 SGHNT, CDR2 YYREEE (reference sequence). The CDR3 spans 14 residues. The V end lost 0 bases, the J end lost 10 bases, and 16 bases lay between the germline ends. Here the CDR3 DNA reads TGTGCCAGCAGCTTGGCTTCGACAGTCGTCGACTACACCTTC. Protein product: CASSLASTVVDYTF.